These 30 T cell receptor beta chains were sequenced from one sample in a study of T cell responses to AZD1222 COVID-19 vaccine. The protocol was immunoSEQ multiplex PCR, while the TCRdb copy is restricted to in-frame clones and leaves out a portion. The sample has under 95,000 clones, roughly nine tenths seen once. The sequenced sample was peripheral blood, obtained on day 0 of AZD1222 vaccination. These receptors all come from an adult in good health.

This rearrangement joins TRBV2 to TRBJ2-1; 7 nucleotides match TRBD2. Germline CDR1 is SNHLY and CDR2 is FYNNEI. This CDR3 has 14 residues. J gave up 8 bases and V 7 bases, and 11 bases lay outside the gene matches. The CDR3 sequence is CASKRGLPSDEQFF. For the CDR3, the DNA is TGTGCCAGCAAACGGGGACTACCATCCGATGAGCAGTTCTTC.

This clone was seen a single time. The chain couples TRBV2 to TRBJ2-1, with 7 bases matching TRBD1. Germline CDR1 and CDR2: SNHLY and FYNNEI. The CDR3 has 14 amino acids. V gave up 7 bases and J gave up 0 bases; unmatched junction bases: 3. The CDR3 sequence is CASNWDSSYNEQFF. Written as DNA, the CDR3 is TGTGCCAGCAATTGGGACAGCTCCTACAATGAGCAGTTCTTC.

The rearrangement links TRBV29-1 to TRBJ2-3; the match to TRBD2 covers 7 bases. CDR3 length: 14 residues. Trimming took 3 bases from V and 1 from J; bases not matched to a gene: 4. Germline values: CDR1 SQVTM, CDR2 ANQGSEA. CDR3 protein: CSVDSSGGTDTQYF. DNA of the CDR3: TGCAGCGTTGATTCTAGCGGTGGCACAGATACGCAGTATTTT.

The J gene is TRBJ1-1, the V gene TRBV6-6, with 8 bases matching TRBD1. Germline V gives CDR1 MNHNY, CDR2 SVGAGI (reference sequence). This CDR3 contains 14 residues. V lost 2 bases, J lost 5 bases, and 4 bases stayed unmatched. The CDR3 here is CASSYPGGSTEAFF. The CDR3 coding sequence is TGTGCCAGCAGTTACCCAGGGGGCAGTACTGAAGCTTTCTTT.

This sequence joins TRBV6-5 and TRBJ1-4, with a tentative D call TRBD1 (5 bases). Germline CDR1 reads MNHEY; CDR2 reads SVGAGI. The CDR3 is 15 residues long. Trimming pared 6 bases from V and 0 bases from J, leaving 11 bases between. The CDR3 DNA reads as TGTGCCAGCAGACCAGGGATCACAACTAATGAAAAACTGTTTTTT. Amino acids: CASRPGITTNEKLFF.

The CDR3 region has the DNA TGTGCCAGCAGCGTGGGGGACAGGGTGAACACTGAAGCTTTCTTT. It is translated as CASSVGDRVNTEAFF. The V call is TRBV9, the J call TRBJ1-1, with 9 positions matching TRBD1. Unmatched junction bases numbered 2, after V lost 2 bases and J lost 0 bases. The CDR3 runs to 15 residues. Per the germline V gene, CDR1 is SGDLS and CDR2 is YYNGEE.

The chain is built from TRBV30 and TRBJ1-2; 8 bases map to TRBD1. This CDR3 region has 12 residues. From germline, CDR1 is GTSNPN and CDR2 SVGIG (reference sequence). Trimming removed 5 bases from V and 6 bases from J; junction bases left unmatched: 5. The CDR3: CAWGQGFHGYTF. The CDR3 nucleotides are TGTGCCTGGGGACAGGGCTTTCATGGCTACACCTTC.

The chain joins TRBV7-9 to TRBJ2-7; D remains unclear. Germline V gene lookup returns CDR1 SEHNR and CDR2 FQNEAQ (reference sequence). Deletions cut 1 base from V and 2 bases from J, with 12 bases between. This CDR3 comprises 15 residues. In DNA, the CDR3 is TGTGCCAGCAGCTTAGTACCGGGCCCGACCTACGAGCAGTACTTC. Amino acids: CASSLVPGPTYEQYF.

The chain recombines TRBV14 with TRBJ1-2; 8 bases line up with TRBD1. Germline loops: CDR1 SGHDN, CDR2 FVKESK. This CDR3 is 14 amino acids long. The ends lost 3 bases at V and 4 bases at J; junction bases unmatched: 4. The DNA of the CDR3 is TGTGCCAGCAGCCAGGTCACAGGGGGCTATGGCTACACCTTC. This encodes CASSQVTGGYGYTF.

V and J are TRBV15 and TRBJ1-5; TRBD1 might be the D (6 bases). The CDR3 is made up of 14 amino acids. CDR1 and CDR2 from the germline V gene are LNHNV and YYDKDF (reference sequence). Trimming pared 4 bases from V and 3 bases from J, leaving 10 bases between. The DNA for the CDR3 is TGTGCCACCAGCAAACAGGGTTACAATCAGCCCCAGCATTTT. It codes for CATSKQGYNQPQHF.

This chain connects TRBV29-1 to TRBJ1-2; TRBD1 is a possible D gene (6 bases). Germline assignment: CDR1 SQVTM and CDR2 ANQGSEA. The CDR3 runs 16 residues. With 0 bases removed from V and 0 bases from J, the gap between germline ends came to 14 bases. The CDR3 region is CSVEEGGGDTNYGYTF. In DNA, the CDR3 is TGCAGCGTTGAAGAGGGAGGGGGAGATACTAACTATGGCTACACCTTC.

V usage is TRBV6-2 or TRBV6-3 and J usage is TRBJ2-1; D is perhaps TRBD2 (6 bases). CDR1 is MNHEY, CDR2 SVGEGT, per germline. Trimming took 6 bases from V and 4 from J, leaving 16 bases between them. The CDR3 has 15 residues. The CDR3 loop is CASRYRDWGYNEQFF. The CDR3, as DNA: TGTGCCAGCAGGTACCGGGACTGGGGGTACAATGAGCAGTTCTTC.

The chain combines TRBV2 with TRBJ1-1, with D perhaps matching TRBD1 (6 bases). The ends were cut back, 8 bases at V and 3 bases at J, with 16 bases in the middle. In germline, CDR1 is SNHLY, CDR2 FYNNEI. The CDR3 has 14 residues. The CDR3 protein is CASRRTARYTEAFF. CDR3 nucleotides: TGTGCCAGCCGTAGGACAGCAAGATACACTGAAGCTTTCTTT.

This chain connects TRBV2 to TRBJ2-4, with a tentative D call TRBD1 (5 bases). The germline V gene encodes CDR1 SNHLY and CDR2 FYNNEI. Trimming left V 5 bases short and J 10 bases short, with 12 bases between. There are 12 residues in the CDR3. The CDR3 is CASSPDTPIQYF. The CDR3 nucleotides are TGTGCCAGCAGTCCGGACACTCCTATTCAGTACTTC.

This chain uses TRBV5-1 with TRBJ2-5, with D unclear. Trimming stripped 4 bases from V and 4 bases from J, with 5 bases between. In germline, CDR1 is SGHRS, CDR2 YFSETQ. CDR3 size: 11 residues. The CDR3 nucleotides read TGCGCCAGCAGCGAAGGAGAGACCCAGTACTTC. Translation: CASSEGETQYF.

This rearrangement joins TRBV30 to TRBJ2-7; D remains ambiguous. Germline V CDR1 and CDR2: GTSNPN, SVGIG (reference sequence). V was trimmed by 2 bases and J by 3 bases, leaving 11 bases between them. The length of the CDR3 is 13 residues. This chain's CDR3 is CAWSSSQIYEQYF. In DNA, the CDR3 is TGTGCCTGGAGTAGTTCCCAAATCTACGAGCAGTACTTC. The whole variable domain, remainder taken from reference TRBV30 and TRBJ2-7, is SQTIHQWPATLVQPVGSPLSLECTVEGTSNPNLYWYRQAAGRGLQLLFYSVGIGQISSEVPQNLSASRPQDRQFILSSKKLLLSDSGFYLCAWSSSQIYEQYFGPGTRLTVT.

The count of this clone is one. The rearrangement uses TRBV15 and TRBJ2-3; D gene unclear. Germline lookup yields CDR1 LNHNV and CDR2 YYDKDF (reference sequence). The V and J ends lost 5 bases and 0 bases respectively, with 18 bases between them. This CDR3 contains 17 residues. The CDR3 loop reads CATSRMREITSTDTQYF. CDR3 coding DNA: TGTGCCACCAGCCGGATGAGAGAGATCACTAGCACAGATACGCAGTATTTT.

V gene TRBV30 combines with J gene TRBJ2-7, with TRBD2 matching 7 bases. The germline gives CDR1 GTSNPN, CDR2 SVGIG (reference sequence). The CDR3 consists of 14 residues. Losses at the gene ends were 0 bases for V and 3 bases for J; bases not matched to a gene: 5. The CDR3 bases are TGTGCCTGGAGTGTGGTGGGCGGGGGCTACGAGCAGTACTTC. It codes for CAWSVVGGGYEQYF.

This CDR3 is CASSFLGEEGVGYTF. The CDR3 nucleotides are TGTGCCAGCAGTTTCCTGGGTGAGGAGGGGGTAGGCTACACCTTC. This chain uses TRBV28 with TRBJ1-2; D is possibly TRBD1 (6 bases). V was cut by 3 bases and J by 8 bases, with 19 bases left in between. The CDR3 spans 15 residues. Germline CDR1 and CDR2: MDHEN and SYDVKM.

This chain joins TRBV29-1 and TRBJ2-4; TRBD2 aligns across 7 bases. This CDR3 is 15 amino acids long. Germline V gene sequence: CDR1 SQVTM, CDR2 ANQGSEA. Trimming took 2 bases from V and 3 from J; bases not matched to a gene: 7. The CDR3 here is CSVELGRDGKNIQYF. The CDR3 coding sequence is TGCAGCGTTGAATTGGGGAGGGACGGCAAAAACATTCAGTACTTC.

The CDR3 protein is CASSQRSGSIGELFF. The CDR3 DNA reads TGTGCCAGCAGCCAACGGAGCGGGAGTATCGGGGAGCTGTTTTTT. The chain combines TRBV14 with TRBJ2-2, with 8 bases that match TRBD2. Germline-derived CDR1 and CDR2 are SGHDN and FVKESK. The CDR3 length is 15 residues. The V gene end was trimmed by 2 bases and the J gene end by 7 bases; junction bases not matched to a gene: 6.

The rearrangement uses TRBV10-3 and TRBJ2-7, with TRBD1 as a possible D gene (5 bases). The CDR3 sequence is 13 residues long. The germline V and J ends were trimmed by 11 bases and 4 bases, with 18 bases remaining between them. CDR1 and CDR2 from the germline V gene are ENHRY and SYGVKD. CDR3 sequence reads: CAVGTDRFYEQYF. The CDR3 DNA is TGTGCCGTCGGAACTGACAGATTTTACGAGCAGTACTTC.

The sample holds a few counts of this clone. The rearrangement joins TRBV24-1 to TRBJ1-6; D might be TRBD1 (6 bases). CDR1 and CDR2 from the germline V gene are KGHDR and SFDVKD. V shed 0 bases and J shed 6 bases, with 11 bases lying between them. The CDR3 spans 16 residues. CDR3 sequence: CATSDLRRGGNSPLHF. The CDR3 nucleotides are TGTGCCACCAGTGATTTGCGCAGGGGCGGTAATTCACCCCTCCACTTT.

This chain uses TRBV6-5 with TRBJ2-1; weak D call: TRBD2 (5 bases). The germline V gene encodes CDR1 MNHEY and CDR2 SVGAGI. Deletions cut 4 bases from V and 0 bases from J, with 13 bases between. The CDR3 has 16 residues. The CDR3 sequence is CASSFSRTHSYNEQFF. In nucleotides, the CDR3 is TGTGCCAGCAGTTTTTCTCGGACTCACTCCTACAATGAGCAGTTCTTC.

This rearrangement joins TRBV7-2 to TRBJ1-2; D remains unclear. Germline CDR1 SGHTA, CDR2 FQGNSA. CDR3 size: 14 residues. V dropped 6 bases and J dropped 0 bases, with 11 bases sitting between them. The CDR3 sequence is CASSSFLANYGYTF. CDR3 DNA: TGTGCCAGCAGTTCATTTCTTGCTAACTATGGCTACACCTTC.

The chain recombines TRBV5-4 with TRBJ1-2; a weak D match, TRBD1 (6 bases). Trimming pared 3 bases from V and 4 bases from J, leaving 16 bases between. This CDR3 comprises 15 residues. The germline CDR1 and CDR2 sequences are SGHNT and YYREEE (reference sequence). The DNA of the CDR3 is TGTGCCAGCAGCTCCGGGGGCGTTGGGCCCTATGGCTACACCTTC. Residues: CASSSGGVGPYGYTF.

V gene TRBV3-1 (or the pseudogene TRBV3-2) combines with J gene TRBJ1-4; D is unresolved. V was trimmed by 1 base and J by 3 bases, leaving 9 bases between them. Per the germline V gene, CDR1 is LGHDT and CDR2 is YNNKEL (reference sequence). This CDR3 has 15 amino acids. In DNA, the CDR3 is TGTGCCAGCAGCCAAGGTCTGGGCTCTAATGAAAAACTGTTTTTT. Its translation: CASSQGLGSNEKLFF.

The rearrangement links TRBV3-1 (or the pseudogene TRBV3-2) to TRBJ1-1, with D tentatively TRBD1 (6 bases). This CDR3 is built from 13 residues. The germline V gene encodes CDR1 LGHDT and CDR2 YNNKEL (reference sequence). V shed 5 bases and J shed 6 bases, with 13 bases lying between them. CDR3 protein: CASSNTGPAEAFF. CDR3 nucleotide sequence: TGTGCCAGCAGCAATACAGGGCCAGCTGAAGCTTTCTTT.

V usage is TRBV10-2 and J usage is TRBJ1-5; 9 positions agree with TRBD1. V lost 10 bases, J lost 11 bases, and 12 bases stayed unmatched. The CDR3 is 13 residues long. Germline CDR1 is WSHSY and CDR2 is SAAADI. The CDR3 coding sequence is TGCGCCACCAGGACAGGGGATCGGAAGGCCCAGCATTTT. Protein product: CATRTGDRKAQHF.

The V call is TRBV30, the J call TRBJ1-5; D unclear. Trimming stripped 0 bases from V and 4 bases from J, with 7 bases between. CDR1 is GTSNPN and CDR2 is SVGIG in the germline V gene (reference sequence). This CDR3 comprises 13 residues. CDR3 protein: CAWSVQTNQPQHF. CDR3 nucleotides: TGTGCCTGGAGTGTACAGACAAATCAGCCCCAGCATTTT.